One sample yielded the 30 T cell receptor beta chains listed below, sequenced in a study of shared clonotypes between healthy human individuals. Data came from immunoSEQ multiplex PCR; TCRdb stores just in-frame clones and leaves some out. The data contain some 790,000 clones, 55% to 75% of them singletons. Sequencing was done on a sample of memory CD4+ T cells sorted from blood. Subset noted: CD45RA-negative fraction. These TCRs come from a woman under 40 in good health.

This clone was found many times. The chain links TRBV29-1 to TRBJ1-2; D unresolved. V lost 6 bases to trimming and J lost 8 bases, with 16 bases between them. CDR3 length: 12 residues. The germline V gene has CDR1 SQVTM and CDR2 ANQGSEA. Here the CDR3 DNA reads TGCAGCGTGTACACTCCACGGCTGGGCTACACCTTC. Residues: CSVYTPRLGYTF.

There are a few counts of this clone. The sample has other DNA sequences that encode this CDR3 too. This chain connects TRBV6-1 to TRBJ1-2, with D perhaps matching TRBD1 (6 bases). The germline CDR1 and CDR2 sequences are MNHNS and SASEGT. This CDR3 spans 13 amino acids. Trimming took 5 bases from V and 2 from J, leaving 9 bases between them. The CDR3 loop is CASSPQGNYGYTF. Written as DNA, the CDR3 is TGTGCCAGCAGTCCTCAGGGGAACTATGGCTACACCTTC.

The chain employs TRBV28 and TRBJ1-2; 9 positions match TRBD1. The J segment lost 12 bases and the V segment lost 5 bases, leaving 7 bases of the junction unmatched. The CDR3 covers 12 residues. Germline V gene lookup returns CDR1 MDHEN and CDR2 SYDVKM. Here the CDR3 reads CASSRDRARDTF. Written as DNA, the CDR3 is TGTGCCAGCAGTAGGGACAGGGCGCGGGACACCTTC.

This chain links TRBV7-2 with TRBJ1-1, with 9 bases identical to TRBD1. In germline, CDR1 is SGHTA, CDR2 FQGNSA. V trimming: 8 bases; J trimming: 4 bases; junction bases outside the gene matches: 2. The CDR3 contains 12 residues. The CDR3 protein is CASRTGATEAFF. The CDR3, as DNA: TGTGCCAGCCGGACAGGGGCCACTGAAGCTTTCTTT.

This clone was observed a handful of times. The V gene is TRBV13, the J gene TRBJ2-1; D remains unclear. The V and J ends lost 0 bases and 6 bases respectively, with 9 bases between them. The CDR3 covers 14 residues. Looked up from germline, CDR1 is PRHDT and CDR2 is FYEKMQ (reference sequence). This chain's CDR3 is CASSLGMPTNEQFF. CDR3 DNA sequence: TGTGCCAGCAGCTTAGGGATGCCGACCAATGAGCAGTTCTTC.

This chain uses TRBV5-1 with TRBJ2-1; tentatively, D is TRBD1 or TRBD2 (5 bases each). This CDR3 region has 14 residues. The V gene lost 3 bases and the J gene lost 7 bases, with 14 bases spanning the gap. Germline V gene sequence: CDR1 SGHRS, CDR2 YFSETQ. This CDR3 is CASSSWDGENEQFF. The CDR3 DNA reads as TGCGCCAGCAGCTCATGGGACGGGGAGAATGAGCAGTTCTTC.

V and J are TRBV29-1 and TRBJ2-3; 12 bases match TRBD2. Germline CDR1 SQVTM, CDR2 ANQGSEA. The CDR3 consists of 16 residues. Trimming cost V 3 bases and J 7 bases; bases outside gene matches: 11. The DNA for the CDR3 is TGCAGCGTTGACAGACTAGCGGGAGTGGGGCGGAATACGCAGTATTTT. This encodes CSVDRLAGVGRNTQYF.

The chain uses TRBV2 and TRBJ1-4, with D perhaps matching TRBD1 (5 bases). Germline-derived CDR1 and CDR2 are SNHLY and FYNNEI. The CDR3 has 12 amino acids. Trimming pared 8 bases from V and 5 bases from J, leaving 9 bases between. CDR3 protein: CASRQRNEKLFF. In DNA, the CDR3 is TGTGCCAGCCGACAGAGGAATGAAAAACTGTTTTTT.

The V gene is TRBV5-1, the J gene TRBJ2-3; D not resolved. V lost 0 bases and J 6 bases, leaving 14 bases between the germline ends. Germline V gives CDR1 SGHRS, CDR2 YFSETQ. This CDR3 is built from 15 residues. The DNA of the CDR3 is TGCGCCAGCAGCTTGGCCTCGGCCCGCCCGGATACGCAGTATTTT. This translates into CASSLASARPDTQYF.

This clone was recorded a few times. V usage is TRBV2 and J usage is TRBJ2-3, with 7 bases aligning to TRBD2. Trimming took 6 bases from V and 4 from J; bases not matched to a gene: 7. Germline V lookup: CDR1 SNHLY, CDR2 FYNNEI. The CDR3 has 14 amino acids. The CDR3 loop is CASRVAGASDTQYF. The DNA of the CDR3 is TGTGCCAGCAGAGTGGCGGGAGCCTCAGATACGCAGTATTTT.

The CDR3 protein is CAREFKNRAGQPQHF. The DNA of the CDR3 is TGTGCCAGGGAATTTAAAAACAGGGCGGGTCAGCCCCAGCATTTT. V usage is TRBV9 and J usage is TRBJ1-5, with D possibly being TRBD1 (6 bases). Germline CDR1 is SGDLS and CDR2 is YYNGEE. Trimming took off 8 bases at V and 6 bases at J, with 21 bases between the two ends. This CDR3 spans 15 amino acids.

The rearrangement links TRBV6-1 to TRBJ2-7; D may be TRBD2 (5 bases). V dropped 5 bases and J dropped 2 bases, with 13 bases sitting between them. The germline CDR1 and CDR2 sequences are MNHNS and SASEGT. This CDR3 has 14 residues. CDR3 coding DNA: TGTGCCAGCAGTCCCGAGGACTGGGCCTACGAGCAGTACTTC. Its translation is CASSPEDWAYEQYF.

The chain combines TRBV5-1 with TRBJ2-5; D might be TRBD1 (6 bases). The J call is uncertain, as TRBJ2-7 better fits the DNA end. Germline CDR1 reads SGHRS; CDR2 reads YFSETQ. The CDR3 totals 14 residues. CDR3 DNA: TGCGCCAGCAGCCGTCGGGACACTGACTACGAGCAGTACTTC. This translates into CASSRRDTDYEQYF.

The chain joins TRBV11-3 to TRBJ2-7, with a weak D call TRBD1 (6 bases). This CDR3 region has 13 residues. V was pared by 2 bases and J by 5 bases, with 10 bases between. CDR1 SGHNT and CDR2 YENEEA come from the germline V gene. The CDR3 spells CASSLPGVHEQYF. In DNA, the CDR3 is TGTGCCAGCAGCTTACCAGGGGTCCACGAGCAGTACTTC.

CDR3 region: CATSRGSGRATDTQYF. In DNA form, the CDR3 reads TGTGCCACCAGCAGGGGAAGCGGGAGGGCTACAGATACGCAGTATTTT. J is TRBJ2-3 and V is TRBV15; the match to TRBD2 covers 10 bases. The CDR3 is 16 amino acids. The J segment lost 3 bases and the V segment lost 3 bases, leaving 6 bases of the junction unmatched. The germline gives CDR1 LNHNV, CDR2 YYDKDF (reference sequence).

The rearrangement joins TRBV28 to TRBJ1-2; D unclear. The CDR3 loop spans 13 amino acids. Germline V gene sequence: CDR1 MDHEN, CDR2 SYDVKM. Trimming left V 6 bases short and J 8 bases short, with 16 bases between. The CDR3 region is CASRFRRPGGYTF. CDR3 DNA: TGTGCCAGCAGGTTCCGACGGCCCGGGGGCTACACCTTC.

This clone came up once. The V and J genes are TRBV18 and TRBJ2-7; 10 nucleotides align to TRBD2. Germline V gene lookup returns CDR1 KGHSH and CDR2 LQKENI. V lost 6 bases, J lost 0 bases, and 5 bases stayed unmatched. CDR3 size: 15 residues. This chain's CDR3 is CASSPGTSVSYEQYF. The CDR3 DNA is TGTGCCAGCTCTCCCGGGACTAGCGTCTCCTACGAGCAGTACTTC.

This sequence joins TRBV28 and TRBJ1-2; TRBD1 aligns across 10 bases. The CDR3 sequence is 14 residues long. J lost 7 bases, V lost 6 bases, and 8 bases had no gene match. Germline V CDR1 and CDR2: MDHEN, SYDVKM. This CDR3 reads CASRRRQGAGGYTF. DNA for the CDR3: TGTGCCAGCAGACGTCGACAGGGGGCGGGTGGCTACACCTTC.

The chain has TRBV19 and TRBJ2-5; a possible D gene is TRBD1 (6 bases). Trimming cost V 2 bases and J 1 base, with 11 bases left between them. Germline V lookup: CDR1 LNHDA, CDR2 SQIVND (reference sequence). This CDR3 has 15 amino acids. The CDR3 sequence: CASSITGSFQETQYF. As DNA, the CDR3 is TGTGCCAGTAGTATAACAGGGTCTTTCCAAGAGACCCAGTACTTC.

The chain combines TRBV10-1 with TRBJ2-2; 12 bases fit TRBD2. Trimming took 7 bases from V and 3 from J; bases not matched to a gene: 9. CDR3 size: 17 residues. The germline gives CDR1 WNHNN, CDR2 SYGVQD (reference sequence). The CDR3, as DNA: TGCGCCAGCAATAGACTAGCGGGGGAGGGGTACACCGGGGAGCTGTTTTTT. Protein product: CASNRLAGEGYTGELFF.

The chain employs TRBV27 and TRBJ2-3, with a tentative D call TRBD2 (6 bases). The ends were cut back, 4 bases at V and 8 bases at J, with 22 bases in the middle. CDR3 length: 16 residues. The germline V gene has CDR1 MNHEY and CDR2 SMNVEV (reference sequence). CDR3 nucleotides: TGTGCCAGCAGTTCAGCAGGGAGCTCGAACGGGGGTACGCAGTATTTT. Its protein is CASSSAGSSNGGTQYF.

The J gene is TRBJ1-1, the V gene TRBV18, with TRBD1 matching 7 bases. This CDR3 comprises 14 residues. V shed 3 bases and J 11 bases; nucleotides not matched to a gene: 12. CDR1 and CDR2 from the germline V gene are KGHSH and LQKENI. In DNA form, the CDR3 reads TGTGCCAGCTCACCTTTCCCGAGACAGGGAGAGGCTTTCTTT. This sequence encodes CASSPFPRQGEAFF.

This chain uses TRBV28 with TRBJ1-4; D ambiguous. With 6 bases removed from V and 6 bases from J, the gap between germline ends came to 17 bases. Germline V gives CDR1 MDHEN, CDR2 SYDVKM. The CDR3 totals 15 residues. The CDR3, as DNA: TGTGCCAGCAGCTTACTAAGGGAATTAGATGAAAAACTGTTTTTT. It translates to CASSLLRELDEKLFF.

The chain uses TRBV2 and TRBJ2-7, with D possibly TRBD2 on 5 matching bases. The V end lost 6 bases, the J end lost 6 bases, and 15 bases lay between the germline ends. Germline lookup yields CDR1 SNHLY and CDR2 FYNNEI. This CDR3 comprises 13 residues. CDR3 sequence (DNA): TGTGCCAGCAGCTCCGGAGGCACTTTCGAGCAGTACTTC. It translates to CASSSGGTFEQYF.

The V and J genes are TRBV27 and TRBJ1-1; D not certain. The CDR3 is 16 amino acids. V lost 3 bases, J lost 0 bases, and 14 bases lay in between. Germline CDR1 reads MNHEY; CDR2 reads SMNVEV (reference sequence). The CDR3 DNA sequence: TGTGCCAGCAGTTTTATTCGCGGGCAGATGAACACTGAAGCTTTCTTT. Translating gives CASSFIRGQMNTEAFF.

This chain uses TRBV5-1 with TRBJ2-5, with 7 bases fitting TRBD1. The CDR3 runs to 16 residues. The germline gives CDR1 SGHRS, CDR2 YFSETQ. Germline trimming cut 2 bases from V and 5 bases from J; bases unmatched to any gene: 12. In DNA form, the CDR3 reads TGCGCCAGCAGCTTATCCACCGGGACAGATTGGGAGACCCAGTACTTC. The encoded protein is CASSLSTGTDWETQYF.

The chain couples TRBV4-1 to TRBJ1-1, with TRBD1 matching 7 bases. V dropped 4 bases and J dropped 1; count of bases not matched to a gene: 12. The germline gives CDR1 MGHRA, CDR2 YSYEKL. The CDR3 extends over 17 amino acids. CDR3 in DNA: TGCGCCAGCAGCCCCTGGAGGGGGCGAGGTGAGAACACTGAAGCTTTCTTT. This codes for CASSPWRGRGENTEAFF.

In the case of this clone: The same CDR3 arises from other DNA sequences in this sample as well. The CDR3 loop reads CASSLVSGLAGDYEQYF. For the CDR3, the DNA is TGCGCCAGCAGCTTGGTGTCCGGACTAGCGGGAGACTACGAGCAGTACTTC. J is TRBJ2-7 and V is TRBV5-1; 13 bases agree with TRBD2. CDR1 and CDR2 (germline): SGHRS, YFSETQ. The CDR3 loop spans 17 amino acids. Unmatched junction bases numbered 6, after V lost 0 bases and J lost 3 bases.

The genes are TRBV6-1 and TRBJ1-5; 8 bases are shared with TRBD1. The V gene end was trimmed by 4 bases and the J gene end by 6 bases; junction bases not matched to a gene: 11. CDR1 and CDR2 (germline): MNHNS, SASEGT. The CDR3 is made up of 16 amino acids. The CDR3 DNA sequence: TGTGCCAGCAGTGCACAGGGGGGACTTAGCGTTCAGCCCCAGCATTTT. This translates into CASSAQGGLSVQPQHF.

This clone has only a few counts. The V call is TRBV19, the J call TRBJ1-1; unclear D gene. V gave up 6 bases and J gave up 5 bases, with 10 bases separating them. In germline, CDR1 is LNHDA, CDR2 SQIVND (reference sequence). This CDR3 is built from 12 residues. CDR3 sequence reads: CASRGLETEAFF. DNA for the CDR3: TGTGCCAGTAGAGGGTTGGAGACTGAAGCTTTCTTT. Filled out from reference TRBV19 and TRBJ1-1, the complete variable domain reads DGGITQSPKYLFRKEGQNVTLSCEQNLNHDAMYWYRQDPGQGLRLIYYSQIVNDFQKGDIAEGYSVSREKKESFPLTVTSAQKNPTAFYLCASRGLETEAFFGQGTRLTVV.